This TCR beta chain was profiled in a study of Ad26.COV2.S vaccination and SARS-CoV-2 variants. Regarding treatment: 19 received Ad26.COV2.S at low or high dose, single or two shots; about five received placebo; per-sample allocation not given. Following the first vaccine or placebo injection, samples were taken on day 63. The CDR3 sequence is 15 residues long. Per germline, CDR1 LNHDA and CDR2 SQIVND (reference sequence). Trimming at V came to 4 bases and at J to 3 bases, leaving 5 bases not matched to a gene. TCRdb's table, derived via immunoSEQ multiplex PCR, lists solely in-frame clones and lacks some. The sample includes about 480,000 clones, 87% seen only once; the top ten take around 13%.

The input for sequencing was peripheral blood, taken in a trial of Ad26.COV2.S vaccine versus placebo. The V gene is TRBV19, the J gene TRBJ2-7; 11 bases fit TRBD2. The sequence was obtained from a person aged 18-60 years who received the Ad26.COV2.S COVID-19 vaccine or a placebo. The CDR3 DNA reads TGTGCCAGTAGTAGGGGACTAGCGGAGATCTACGAGCAGTACTTC. This translates into CASSRGLAEIYEQYF.